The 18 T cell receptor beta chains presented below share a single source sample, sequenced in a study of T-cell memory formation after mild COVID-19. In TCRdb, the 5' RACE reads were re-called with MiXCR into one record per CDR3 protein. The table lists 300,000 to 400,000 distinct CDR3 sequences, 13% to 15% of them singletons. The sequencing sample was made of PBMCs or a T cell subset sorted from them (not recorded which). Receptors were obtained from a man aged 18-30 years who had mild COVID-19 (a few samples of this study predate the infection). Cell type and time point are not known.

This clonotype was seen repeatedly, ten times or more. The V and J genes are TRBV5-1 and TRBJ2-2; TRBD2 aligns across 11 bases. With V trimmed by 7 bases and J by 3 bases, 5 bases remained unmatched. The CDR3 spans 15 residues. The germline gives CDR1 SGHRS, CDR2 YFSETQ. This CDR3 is CASPPSGGHTGELFF. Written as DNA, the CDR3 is TGCGCCAGCCCCCCTAGCGGGGGGCACACCGGGGAGCTGTTTTTT.

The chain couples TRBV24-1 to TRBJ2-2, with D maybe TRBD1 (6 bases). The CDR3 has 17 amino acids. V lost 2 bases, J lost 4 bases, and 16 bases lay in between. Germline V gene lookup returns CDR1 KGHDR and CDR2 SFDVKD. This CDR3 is CATSDYTQGEGTGELFF. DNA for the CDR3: TGTGCCACCAGTGATTATACACAGGGCGAAGGCACCGGGGAGCTGTTTTTT.

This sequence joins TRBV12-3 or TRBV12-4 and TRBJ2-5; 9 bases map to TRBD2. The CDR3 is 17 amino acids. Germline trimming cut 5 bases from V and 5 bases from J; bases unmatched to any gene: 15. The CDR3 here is CASSPPRGGGDWETQYF. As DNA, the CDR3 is TGTGCCAGCAGTCCACCTCGCGGGGGGGGAGATTGGGAGACCCAGTACTTC.

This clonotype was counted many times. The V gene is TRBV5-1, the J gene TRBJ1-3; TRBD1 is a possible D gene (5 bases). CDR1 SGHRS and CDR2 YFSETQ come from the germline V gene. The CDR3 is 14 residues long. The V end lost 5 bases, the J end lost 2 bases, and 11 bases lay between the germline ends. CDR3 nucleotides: TGCGCCAGCAGTCAGGGAACTCCTGGAAACACCATATATTTT. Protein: CASSQGTPGNTIYF. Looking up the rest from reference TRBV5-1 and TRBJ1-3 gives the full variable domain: KAGVTQTPRYLIKTRGQQVTLSCSPISGHRSVSWYQQTPGQGLQFLFEYFSETQRNKGNFPGRFSGRQFSNSRSEMNVSTLELGDSALYLCASSQGTPGNTIYFGEGSWLTVV.

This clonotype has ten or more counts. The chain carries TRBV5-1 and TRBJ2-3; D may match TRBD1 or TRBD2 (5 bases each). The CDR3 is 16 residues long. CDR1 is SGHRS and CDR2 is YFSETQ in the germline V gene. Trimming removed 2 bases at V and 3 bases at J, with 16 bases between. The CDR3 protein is CASSLHLEGITDTQYF. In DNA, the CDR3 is TGCGCCAGCAGCTTACATCTCGAGGGGATAACAGATACGCAGTATTTT. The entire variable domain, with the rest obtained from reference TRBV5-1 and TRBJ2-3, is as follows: KAGVTQTPRYLIKTRGQQVTLSCSPISGHRSVSWYQQTPGQGLQFLFEYFSETQRNKGNFPGRFSGRQFSNSRSEMNVSTLELGDSALYLCASSLHLEGITDTQYFGPGTRLTVL.

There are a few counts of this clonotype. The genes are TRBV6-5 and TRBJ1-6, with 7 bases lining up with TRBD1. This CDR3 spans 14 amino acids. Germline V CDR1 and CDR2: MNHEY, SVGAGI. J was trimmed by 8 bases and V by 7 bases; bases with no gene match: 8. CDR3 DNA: TGTGCCAGCACCAATGGGGACAGTTATTCACCCCTCCACTTT. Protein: CASTNGDSYSPLHF.

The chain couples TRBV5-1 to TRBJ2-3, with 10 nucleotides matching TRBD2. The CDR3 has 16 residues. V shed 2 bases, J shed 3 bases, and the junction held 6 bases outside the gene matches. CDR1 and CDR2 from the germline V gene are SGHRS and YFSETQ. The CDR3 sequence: CASSFTSGALTDTQYF. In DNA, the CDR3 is TGCGCCAGCAGCTTCACTAGCGGGGCGTTGACAGATACGCAGTATTTT.

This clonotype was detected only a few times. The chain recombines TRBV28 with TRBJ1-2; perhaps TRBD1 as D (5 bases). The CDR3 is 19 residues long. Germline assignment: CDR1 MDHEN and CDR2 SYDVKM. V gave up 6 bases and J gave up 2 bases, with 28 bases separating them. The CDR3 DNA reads TGTGCCAGCAGCTTTTATGAGGTTTTCCGGGGCAGGGCGAACTATGGCTACACCTTC. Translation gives CASSFYEVFRGRANYGYTF.

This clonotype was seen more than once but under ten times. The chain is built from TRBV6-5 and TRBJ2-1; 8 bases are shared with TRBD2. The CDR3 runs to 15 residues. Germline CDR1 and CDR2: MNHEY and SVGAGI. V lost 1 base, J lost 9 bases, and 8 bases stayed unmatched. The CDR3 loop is CASSYLTGGRGEQFF. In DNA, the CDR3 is TGTGCCAGCAGTTACTTGACGGGGGGGCGTGGTGAGCAGTTCTTC.

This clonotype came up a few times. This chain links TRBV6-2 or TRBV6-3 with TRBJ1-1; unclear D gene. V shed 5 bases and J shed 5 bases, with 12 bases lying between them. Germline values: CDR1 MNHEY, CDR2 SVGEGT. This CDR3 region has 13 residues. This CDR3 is CASSTGRVTEAFF. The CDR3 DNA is TGTGCCAGCAGTACCGGGAGGGTTACTGAAGCTTTCTTT.

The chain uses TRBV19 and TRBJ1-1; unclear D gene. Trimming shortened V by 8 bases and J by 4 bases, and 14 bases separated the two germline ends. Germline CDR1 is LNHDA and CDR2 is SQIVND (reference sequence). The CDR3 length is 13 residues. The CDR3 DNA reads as TGTGCCAGTTCCCCCTCGGTTGGCACTGAAGCTTTCTTT. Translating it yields CASSPSVGTEAFF.

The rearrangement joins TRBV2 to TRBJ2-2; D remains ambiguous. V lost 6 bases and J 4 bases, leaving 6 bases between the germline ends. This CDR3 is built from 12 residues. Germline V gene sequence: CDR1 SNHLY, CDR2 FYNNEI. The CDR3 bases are TGTGCCAGCAGGGGAATCACCGGGGAGCTGTTTTTT. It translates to CASRGITGELFF.

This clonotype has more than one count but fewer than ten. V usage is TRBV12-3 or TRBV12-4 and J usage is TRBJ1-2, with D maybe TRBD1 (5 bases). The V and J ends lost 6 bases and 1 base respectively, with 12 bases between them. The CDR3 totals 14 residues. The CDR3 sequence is CASSQAGHNYGYTF. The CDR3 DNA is TGTGCCAGCAGCCAGGCGGGGCATAACTATGGCTACACCTTC.

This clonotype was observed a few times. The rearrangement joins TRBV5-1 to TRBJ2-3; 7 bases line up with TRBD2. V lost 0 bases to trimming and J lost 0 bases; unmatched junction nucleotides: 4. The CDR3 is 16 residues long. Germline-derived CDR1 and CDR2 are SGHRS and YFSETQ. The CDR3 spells CASSLGSGASTDTQYF. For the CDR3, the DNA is TGCGCCAGCAGCTTGGGGAGCGGGGCGAGCACAGATACGCAGTATTTT.

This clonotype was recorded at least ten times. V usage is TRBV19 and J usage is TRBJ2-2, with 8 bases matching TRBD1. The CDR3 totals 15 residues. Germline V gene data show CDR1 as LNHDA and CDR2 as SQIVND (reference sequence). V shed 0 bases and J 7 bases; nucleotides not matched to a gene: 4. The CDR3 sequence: CASSIEDRVNGELFF. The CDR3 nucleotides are TGTGCCAGTAGTATAGAGGACAGGGTAAACGGGGAGCTGTTTTTT.

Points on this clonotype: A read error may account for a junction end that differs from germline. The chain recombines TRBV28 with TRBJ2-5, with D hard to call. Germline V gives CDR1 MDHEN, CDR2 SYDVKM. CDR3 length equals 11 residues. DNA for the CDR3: TGTGCCAGCAGCTTATTACAAAACCAGTACTTC. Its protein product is CASSLLQNQYF.

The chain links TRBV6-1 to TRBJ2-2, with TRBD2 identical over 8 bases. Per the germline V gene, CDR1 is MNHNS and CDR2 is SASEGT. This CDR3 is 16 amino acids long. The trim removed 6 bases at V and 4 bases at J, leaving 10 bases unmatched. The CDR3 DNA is TGTGCCAGCAGGGAACGGGCGGGGGGTAGCACCGGGGAGCTGTTTTTT. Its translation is CASRERAGGSTGELFF.

The CDR3 loop reads CASSLRGSGYSPLHF. DNA of the CDR3: TGTGCCAGCAGTTTACGGGGGTCCGGCTATTCACCCCTCCACTTT. The chain combines TRBV12-3 or TRBV12-4 with TRBJ1-6, with D maybe TRBD1 (5 bases). The CDR3 runs 15 residues. V lost 2 bases and J 8 bases, leaving 13 bases between the germline ends.